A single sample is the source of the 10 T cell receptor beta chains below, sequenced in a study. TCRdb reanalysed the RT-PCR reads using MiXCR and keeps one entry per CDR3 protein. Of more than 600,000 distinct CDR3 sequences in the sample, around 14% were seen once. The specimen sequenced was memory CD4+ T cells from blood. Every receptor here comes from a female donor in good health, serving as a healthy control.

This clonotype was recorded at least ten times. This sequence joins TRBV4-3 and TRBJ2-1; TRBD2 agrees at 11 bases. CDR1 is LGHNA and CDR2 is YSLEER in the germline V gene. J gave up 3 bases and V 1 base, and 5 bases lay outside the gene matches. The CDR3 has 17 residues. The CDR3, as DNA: TGCGCCAGCAGCCAAGCACTAGCGGGAGCGATCTACAATGAGCAGTTCTTC. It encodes CASSQALAGAIYNEQFF.

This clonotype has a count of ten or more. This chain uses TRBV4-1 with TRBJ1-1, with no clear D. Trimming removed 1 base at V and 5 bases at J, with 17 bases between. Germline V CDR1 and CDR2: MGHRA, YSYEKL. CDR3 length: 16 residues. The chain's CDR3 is CASSQAPAQRETEAFF. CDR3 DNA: TGCGCCAGCAGCCAAGCTCCAGCCCAGAGGGAGACTGAAGCTTTCTTT.

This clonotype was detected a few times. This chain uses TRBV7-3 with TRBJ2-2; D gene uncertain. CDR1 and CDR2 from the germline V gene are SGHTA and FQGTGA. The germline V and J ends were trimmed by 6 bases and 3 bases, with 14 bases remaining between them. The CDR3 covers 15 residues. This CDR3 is CASSPQGLDTGELFF. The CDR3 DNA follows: TGTGCCAGCAGTCCCCAAGGGCTGGACACCGGGGAGCTGTTTTTT.

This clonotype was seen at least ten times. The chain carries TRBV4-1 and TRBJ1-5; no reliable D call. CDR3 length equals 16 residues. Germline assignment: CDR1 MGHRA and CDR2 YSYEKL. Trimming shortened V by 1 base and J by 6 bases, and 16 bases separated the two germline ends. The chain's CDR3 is CASSQVERGSRQPQHF. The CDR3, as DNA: TGCGCCAGCAGCCAAGTAGAGCGGGGTTCGCGTCAGCCCCAGCATTTT.

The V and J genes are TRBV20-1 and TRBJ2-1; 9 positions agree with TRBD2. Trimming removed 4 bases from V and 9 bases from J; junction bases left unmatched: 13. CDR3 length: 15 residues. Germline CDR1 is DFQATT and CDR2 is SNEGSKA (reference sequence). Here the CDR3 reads CSANWAGGPNGEQFF. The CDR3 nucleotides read TGCAGTGCTAATTGGGCGGGAGGGCCCAACGGTGAGCAGTTCTTC.

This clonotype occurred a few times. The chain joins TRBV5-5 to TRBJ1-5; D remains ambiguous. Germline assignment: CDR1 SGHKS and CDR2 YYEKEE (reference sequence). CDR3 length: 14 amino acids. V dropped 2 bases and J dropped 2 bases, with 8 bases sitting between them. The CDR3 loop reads CASSFRRGNQPQHF. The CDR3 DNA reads TGTGCCAGCAGCTTTCGCAGAGGCAATCAGCCCCAGCATTTT. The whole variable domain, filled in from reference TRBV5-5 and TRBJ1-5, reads DAGVTQSPTHLIKTRGQQVTLRCSPISGHKSVSWYQQVLGQGPQFIFQYYEKEERGRGNFPDRFSARQFPNYSSELNVNALLLGDSALYLCASSFRRGNQPQHFGDGTRLSIL.

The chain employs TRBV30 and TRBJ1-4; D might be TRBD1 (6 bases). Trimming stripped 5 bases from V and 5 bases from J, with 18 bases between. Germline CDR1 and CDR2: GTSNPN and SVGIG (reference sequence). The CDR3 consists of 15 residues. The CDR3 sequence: CAWSGARVSNEKLFF. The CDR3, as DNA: TGTGCCTGGTCAGGGGCGCGAGTCTCCAATGAAAAACTGTTTTTT.

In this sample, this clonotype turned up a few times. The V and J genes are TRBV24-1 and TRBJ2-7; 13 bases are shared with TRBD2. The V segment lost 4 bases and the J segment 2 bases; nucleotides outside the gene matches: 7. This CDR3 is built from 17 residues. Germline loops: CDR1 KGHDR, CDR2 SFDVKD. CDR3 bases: TGTGCCACCAGTGACCGCGGGACTAGCGGGACTCCCTACGAGCAGTACTTC. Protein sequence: CATSDRGTSGTPYEQYF.

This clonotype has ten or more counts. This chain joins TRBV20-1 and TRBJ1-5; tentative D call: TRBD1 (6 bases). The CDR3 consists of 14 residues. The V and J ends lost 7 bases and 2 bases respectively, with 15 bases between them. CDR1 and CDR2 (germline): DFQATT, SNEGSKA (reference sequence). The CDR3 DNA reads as TGCAGTGTCCCCCCAGGGGCGGGCAATCAGCCCCAGCATTTT. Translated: CSVPPGAGNQPQHF.

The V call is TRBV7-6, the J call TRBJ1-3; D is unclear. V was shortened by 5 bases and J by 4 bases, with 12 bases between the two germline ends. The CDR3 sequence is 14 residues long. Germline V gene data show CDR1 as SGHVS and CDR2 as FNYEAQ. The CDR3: CASSPIVSGNTIYF. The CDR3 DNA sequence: TGTGCCAGCAGCCCCATTGTATCCGGAAACACCATATATTTT. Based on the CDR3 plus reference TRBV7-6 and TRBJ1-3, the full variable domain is GAGVSQSPRYKVTKRGQDVALRCDPISGHVSLYWYRQALGQGPEFLTYFNYEAQQDKSGLPNDRFSAERPEGSISTLTIQRTEQRDSAMYRCASSPIVSGNTIYFGEGSWLTVV.